Listed below are T cell receptor beta chains from one sample, sequenced in a study of CD8 T cells in ankylosing spondylitis. MiXCR, run by TCRdb on the 5' RACE reads, gives a single entry per CDR3 protein. This table has roughly 440,000 distinct CDR3 sequences, roughly 17% appearing once. The specimen was blood, either unsorted or a sorted T cell fraction (not recorded which). These receptors originate from a male donor with ankylosing spondylitis. The CDR3 runs from the conserved cysteine through the conserved F or W. The D gene is left open where the match is weak. Clone size appears in some rows only: once, few, many, or a class for an expanded clone.

clone_size: few
v_call: TRBV10-3
j_call: TRBJ2-4
d_call: -
cdr3_aa: CAISQVAKNIQYF
cdr3_nt: TGTGCCATCAGCCAGGTAGCCAAAAACATTCAGTACTTC

clone_size: -
v_call: TRBV5-1
j_call: TRBJ2-3
d_call: TRBD1
cdr3_aa: CASLEQGADTQYF
cdr3_nt: TGCGCCAGTCTCGAGCAGGGGGCAGATACGCAGTATTTT

clone_size: few
v_call: TRBV4-1
j_call: TRBJ2-7
d_call: -
cdr3_aa: CASSQGTISSYEQYF
cdr3_nt: TGCGCCAGCAGCCAAGGTACAATATCCTCCTACGAGCAGTACTTC

clone_size: few
v_call: TRBV2
j_call: TRBJ1-3
d_call: TRBD1
cdr3_aa: CAIDRGSSGNTIYF
cdr3_nt: TGTGCCATCGACAGGGGTAGCTCTGGAAACACCATATATTTT

clone_size: many
v_call: TRBV4-3
j_call: TRBJ2-7
d_call: -
cdr3_aa: CASSQEPGRNYEQYF
cdr3_nt: TGCGCCAGCAGCCAAGAACCGGGACGGAACTACGAGCAGTACTTC

clone_size: many
v_call: TRBV15
j_call: TRBJ2-7
d_call: -
cdr3_aa: CATSPSSGGRTLYEQYF
cdr3_nt: TGTGCCACCAGCCCCTCATCCGGGGGCAGGACCCTCTACGAGCAGTACTTC

clone_size: -
v_call: TRBV6-5
j_call: TRBJ1-6
d_call: -
cdr3_aa: CASRNTKSLHF
cdr3_nt: TGTGCCAGCAGAAATACAAAGTCCCTCCACTTT

clone_size: -
v_call: TRBV5-1
j_call: TRBJ2-2
d_call: TRBD2
cdr3_aa: CASSLPSGSPGTGELFF
cdr3_nt: TGCGCCAGCAGCTTGCCTAGCGGGAGCCCGGGGACCGGGGAGCTGTTTTTT

clone_size: few
v_call: TRBV5-1
j_call: TRBJ2-5
d_call: TRBD2
cdr3_aa: CASSLGGTSEQETQYF
cdr3_nt: TGCGCCAGCAGCTTGGGGGGGACTAGCGAGCAAGAGACCCAGTACTTC

clone_size: -
v_call: TRBV27
j_call: TRBJ1-2
d_call: TRBD1
cdr3_aa: CASSQRGTGVSNYGYTF
cdr3_nt: TGTGCCAGCAGTCAACGCGGGACAGGGGTTTCTAACTATGGCTACACCTTC

clone_size: -
v_call: TRBV20-1
j_call: TRBJ1-2
d_call: -
cdr3_aa: CSARGRTEAGYTF
cdr3_nt: TGCAGTGCTAGAGGACGTACCGAAGCCGGCTACACCTTC

clone_size: -
v_call: TRBV20-1
j_call: TRBJ1-1
d_call: -
cdr3_aa: CSARVPPGSGEAFF
cdr3_nt: TGCAGTGCTAGAGTTCCTCCGGGGTCCGGTGAAGCTTTCTTT

clone_size: -
v_call: TRBV15
j_call: TRBJ1-4
d_call: -
cdr3_aa: CATSRGRGYFNEKLFF
cdr3_nt: TGTGCCACCAGCAGAGGACGGGGGTATTTTAATGAAAAACTGTTTTTT

clone_size: -
v_call: TRBV6-1
j_call: TRBJ2-7
d_call: -
cdr3_aa: CASSRESGTSYEQYF
cdr3_nt: TGTGCCAGCAGTAGAGAATCGGGGACGTCCTACGAGCAGTACTTC

clone_size: -
v_call: TRBV3-1
j_call: TRBJ2-2
d_call: -
cdr3_aa: CASSQDSYTGELFF
cdr3_nt: TGTGCCAGCAGCCAAGACAGCTACACCGGGGAGCTGTTTTTT

clone_size: few
v_call: TRBV12-3/TRBV12-4
j_call: TRBJ2-3
d_call: -
cdr3_aa: CASSPDLYADTQYF
cdr3_nt: TGTGCCAGCAGTCCCGACTTGTACGCAGATACGCAGTATTTT

clone_size: few
v_call: TRBV5-1
j_call: TRBJ2-1
d_call: TRBD2
cdr3_aa: CASSPVAGGLSSYNEQFF
cdr3_nt: TGCGCCAGCAGCCCGGTAGCGGGAGGCTTGAGCTCCTACAATGAGCAGTTCTTC

clone_size: -
v_call: TRBV3-1
j_call: TRBJ2-7
d_call: -
cdr3_aa: CASSQEREQYF
cdr3_nt: TGTGCCAGCAGCCAAGAGCGGGAGCAGTACTTC

clone_size: -
v_call: TRBV20-1
j_call: TRBJ1-4
d_call: TRBD1
cdr3_aa: CSADQRTGPNEKLFF
cdr3_nt: TGCAGTGCCGACCAAAGGACAGGGCCGAATGAAAAACTGTTTTTT

clone_size: many
v_call: TRBV4-2
j_call: TRBJ2-4
d_call: -
cdr3_aa: CASSQGAPKNIQYF
cdr3_nt: TGTGCCAGCAGCCAAGGAGCCCCTAAAAACATTCAGTACTTC

clone_size: -
v_call: TRBV2
j_call: TRBJ2-7
d_call: -
cdr3_aa: CASSEGLREQYF
cdr3_nt: TGTGCCAGCAGTGAAGGGCTCCGGGAGCAGTACTTC

clone_size: few
v_call: TRBV5-1
j_call: TRBJ1-2
d_call: -
cdr3_aa: CASSVNPGTLGPF
cdr3_nt: TGCGCCAGCAGCGTAAACCCCGGGACCCTTGGACCCTTC

clone_size: -
v_call: TRBV3-1
j_call: TRBJ2-5
d_call: TRBD1
cdr3_aa: CASSHTGVQETQYF
cdr3_nt: TGTGCCAGCAGCCACACAGGGGTCCAAGAGACCCAGTACTTC

clone_size: -
v_call: TRBV15
j_call: TRBJ1-2
d_call: -
cdr3_aa: CATSRPNPDSYGYTF
cdr3_nt: TGTGCCACCAGCAGACCCAACCCCGATAGCTATGGCTACACCTTC

clone_size: -
v_call: TRBV6-2/TRBV6-3
j_call: TRBJ2-1
d_call: -
cdr3_aa: CASSLPLELGKDKDEQFF
cdr3_nt: TGTGCCAGCAGCCTCCCCCTCGAGCTGGGGAAAGATAAGGATGAGCAGTTCTTC

clone_size: -
v_call: TRBV19
j_call: TRBJ2-1
d_call: TRBD2
cdr3_aa: CASTSPGTSGGRGQFF
cdr3_nt: TGTGCCAGTACTTCTCCAGGGACTAGCGGGGGGCGAGGGCAGTTCTTC

clone_size: -
v_call: TRBV6-1
j_call: TRBJ1-5
d_call: TRBD1
cdr3_aa: CASSAGTGGQPQHF
cdr3_nt: TGTGCCAGCAGTGCTGGGACAGGCGGTCAGCCCCAGCATTTT

clone_size: -
v_call: TRBV9
j_call: TRBJ2-1
d_call: -
cdr3_aa: CASSVGPTGNEQFF
cdr3_nt: TGTGCCAGCAGCGTAGGACCCACAGGGAATGAGCAGTTCTTC

clone_size: few
v_call: TRBV15
j_call: TRBJ1-5
d_call: -
cdr3_aa: CATSRVGGEQPQHF
cdr3_nt: TGTGCCACCAGCAGAGTAGGGGGTGAACAGCCCCAGCATTTT

clone_size: many
v_call: TRBV20-1
j_call: TRBJ1-1
d_call: -
cdr3_aa: CSARGGTEAFF
cdr3_nt: TGCAGTGCCCGCGGGGGAACTGAAGCTTTCTTT

clone_size: -
v_call: TRBV9
j_call: TRBJ2-7
d_call: TRBD2
cdr3_aa: CASSGGGTAASYEQYF
cdr3_nt: TGTGCCAGCAGCGGGGGGGGGACGGCCGCCTCCTACGAGCAGTACTTC